The next 3 T cell receptor beta chains were all read from a single sample in a study of CD8 T cells in ankylosing spondylitis. TCRdb independently ran MiXCR on the 5' RACE reads; one entry per CDR3 protein. The data show roughly 42,000 distinct CDR3 sequences, less than 3% seen once. The sequencing input was blood, either unsorted or a sorted T cell fraction (not recorded which). The receptors come from a male donor with ankylosing spondylitis or in good health (not recorded which).

This clonotype was recorded at least ten times. The gene calls are TRBV9 and TRBJ2-3, with 9 nucleotides matching TRBD2. Trimming cost V 0 bases and J 7 bases; bases outside gene matches: 3. Per germline, CDR1 SGDLS and CDR2 YYNGEE. The CDR3 covers 14 residues. This CDR3 is CASSVGTSDYTQYF. The CDR3 DNA is TGTGCCAGCAGCGTAGGGACTAGCGATTATACGCAGTATTTT.

This clonotype was seen repeatedly, ten times or more. The genes are TRBV9 and TRBJ2-5; D is unresolved. Per the germline V gene, CDR1 is SGDLS and CDR2 is YYNGEE. The CDR3 sequence is 15 residues long. V was shortened by 0 bases and J by 2 bases, with 11 bases between the two germline ends. CDR3 coding DNA: TGTGCCAGCAGCGTAGGACTCCAGGCGCAAGAGACCCAGTACTTC. Protein sequence: CASSVGLQAQETQYF.

This clonotype was observed many times. The gene calls are TRBV9 and TRBJ2-1; D gene uncertain. Trimming left V 0 bases short and J 0 bases short, with 10 bases between. The germline V gene encodes CDR1 SGDLS and CDR2 YYNGEE. The CDR3 extends over 16 amino acids. As DNA, the CDR3 is TGTGCCAGCAGCGTAGCTGTGGCCAGCTCCTACAATGAGCAGTTCTTC. Residues: CASSVAVASSYNEQFF.